This TCR beta chain was documented in a study of OX40 agonist ivuxolimab in advanced cancers. Study-wide points: At 0.1 to 3.0 mg/kg and by week 6, CD4+ and CD8+ T cells in the blood had expanded clonally.

Germline CDR1 is SNHLY and CDR2 is FYNNEI. V was trimmed by 2 bases and J by 3 bases, leaving 5 bases between them. CDR3 length: 12 residues. Method: immunoSEQ multiplex PCR; TCRdb's copy keeps in-frame clones and lacks some. The repertoire includes under 80,000 clones, 82% of them detected once, and approximately 5% sits in the top ten. Notes on this clone: As yet, its antigen is unknown.

The sequence derives from an adult with an advanced solid tumor such as melanoma, head and neck, liver or kidney cancer. This chain connects TRBV2 to TRBJ2-7, with D hard to call. The sequences come from CD4+ or CD8+ T cells sorted from blood, collected in a trial of the OX40 agonist ivuxolimab. The CDR3 DNA sequence: TGTGCCAGCAGTGAAAGGGACTACGAGCAGTACTTC. Protein: CASSERDYEQYF. The whole variable domain, remainder taken from reference TRBV2 and TRBJ2-7, is EPEVTQTPSHQVTQMGQEVILRCVPISNHLYFYWYRQILGQKVEFLVSFYNNEISEKSEIFDDQFSVERPDGSNFTLKIRSTKLEDSAMYFCASSERDYEQYFGPGTRLTVT.